This T cell receptor beta chain is from a study of shared T cell receptors in the human thymus. Assay used: immunoSEQ multiplex PCR; TCRdb lists only in-frame clones, some missing. The sample has under 850,000 clones, roughly 88% seen once. This same sample was also taken into another study, of human thymus T cells. That report notes: Thymus was obtained from resections taken during corrective heart surgery. Highly overlapping thymic repertoires in unrelated individuals were reported by related research.

Sequencing used thymocytes. This sequence was found in a boy younger than two with a congenital heart defect.

In DNA form, the CDR3 reads TGTGCCAGCAGCTTAGGGCGGGCTAGCGGTAGCACAGATACGCAGTATTTT. It is translated as CASSLGRASGSTDTQYF. The rearrangement uses TRBV7-9 and TRBJ2-3; TRBD2 aligns across 7 bases. The ends lost 1 base at V and 0 bases at J; junction bases unmatched: 7. The germline gives CDR1 SEHNR, CDR2 FQNEAQ (reference sequence). The length of the CDR3 is 17 residues.